Detailed here is one T cell receptor beta chain. What it binds is not known. The sample originates from a study of tumor-infiltrating lymphocytes in localized non-small cell lung cancer. Generated by immunoSEQ multiplex PCR, the TCRdb table keeps only in-frame clones and is missing some. The sample holds 10,000 to 15,000 clones, around 68% seen once. V was shortened by 0 bases and J by 6 bases, with 10 bases between the two germline ends. The germline V gene has CDR1 SGHRS and CDR2 YFSETQ. There are 13 residues in the CDR3. Overall study results and limits: Recurrence-free survival showed no association with tumor T-cell fraction.

The V call is TRBV5-1, the J call TRBJ2-7, with D tentatively TRBD2 (6 bases). The source material was lung tumor tissue. This sequence was found in a human donor with non-small cell lung cancer. Here the CDR3 reads CASSLGLAREQYF. In DNA form, the CDR3 reads TGCGCCAGCAGCTTGGGGCTAGCGCGCGAGCAGTACTTC. Filled out from reference TRBV5-1 and TRBJ2-7, the complete variable domain reads KAGVTQTPRYLIKTRGQQVTLSCSPISGHRSVSWYQQTPGQGLQFLFEYFSETQRNKGNFPGRFSGRQFSNSRSEMNVSTLELGDSALYLCASSLGLAREQYFGPGTRLTVT.